This TCR beta chain was captured in a study of beta chain features in type 1 diabetes. The V end was cut by 0 bases, the J end by 4 bases, with 9 bases between. Germline V gene sequence: CDR1 LGHNT, CDR2 FRNRAP. The length of the CDR3 is 14 residues. Only one heparinised blood draw was taken per donor, and its volume averaged roughly 0.12 L. Study-wide results and limits: A closer apparent resemblance between naive, central memory and Treg TCRB repertoires was seen in patients than in healthy donors. Small HLA sub-analyses could not settle whether HLA shapes TCRB rearrangement. TCRB CDR3 length was moderately but significantly reduced in all four CD4+ subsets of Type 1 diabetes patients.

This clone was detected a few times. Antigen: not known. Expressed TCRB transcripts were sequenced because the isolated RNA had all been reverse transcribed beforehand. The data were produced by immunoSEQ multiplex PCR, yet TCRdb's version contains in-frame clones alone and is incomplete. The sample contains 95,000 to 150,000 clones, about 16% of which appear only once. Sequenced sample: central memory CD4+ T cells from blood. The chain combines TRBV12-5 with TRBJ1-2, with a possible D match to TRBD1 (5 bases). This TCR was recovered from a man aged 25-40 years with type 1 diabetes. This CDR3 is CASGLVPGTYGYTF. The CDR3 bases are TGTGCTAGTGGTTTGGTACCCGGGACCTATGGCTACACCTTC. The full variable domain, in which reference TRBV12-5 and TRBJ1-2 provide the parts outside the CDR3, is DARVTQTPRHKVTEMGQEVTMRCQPILGHNTVFWYRQTMMQGLELLAYFRNRAPLDDSGMPKDRFSAEMPDATLATLKIQPSEPRDSAVYFCASGLVPGTYGYTFGSGTRLTVV.